The T cell receptor (beta chain) under discussion was sequenced for a study of identical twins. General observations from the study: In monozygotic twins, models underestimated the sharing of out-of-frame TCR alpha. For out-of-frame beta sequences, excess twin sharing was weaker. Zero-insertion analyses were open to partial confounding by invariant MAIT and iNKT cells.

Carrying unique molecular identifiers, the cDNA also gained a universal primer site through template switching. TCRdb re-analysed the 5' RACE reads in MiXCR, keeping a single row per CDR3 protein. The table has about 280,000 distinct CDR3 sequences, approximately 8.5% seen once; the top ten hold around 2.1%. As to this clonotype: Antigen unknown.

Germline V CDR1 and CDR2: LGHDT, YNNKEL (reference sequence). The CDR3 covers 17 residues. This sample was also put to use in a study of yellow fever vaccine responses in identical twins.

The chain carries TRBV3-1 and TRBJ2-3; no clear D gene. The receptor was derived from a woman aged 18-29 years in good health. The sample taken for sequencing was memory (CD45RO+) T cells sorted from blood. For the CDR3, the DNA is TGTACCTTCTGCTGCGTGTCCCATTTTGAAAGCACAGATACGCAGTATTTT. Amino acids: CTFCCVSHFESTDTQYF.